A single sample gave rise to the 7 T cell receptor beta chains below, sequenced in a study of cytomegalovirus exposure and HLA in healthy donors. The primer mix had 60 Vbeta and 13 Jbeta primers. The assay was immunoSEQ multiplex PCR, and TCRdb's table has in-frame clones only and misses some. This table holds about 85,000 clones, over 70% found once. Material for sequencing was PBMCs. Source of these receptors: a woman aged 45-59 years in good health and CMV-seropositive.

This clone appeared a single time. The chain links TRBV7-9 to TRBJ2-5; 11 nucleotides line up with TRBD2. Unmatched junction bases numbered 9, after V lost 4 bases and J lost 5 bases. Per the germline V gene, CDR1 is SEHNR and CDR2 is FQNEAQ (reference sequence). CDR3 size: 16 residues. The CDR3 protein is CASSSPLASGRETQYF. For the CDR3, the DNA is TGTGCCAGCAGCTCCCCACTGGCTAGCGGGAGGGAGACCCAGTACTTC.

Only one count was recorded for this clone. The chain combines TRBV9 with TRBJ1-1; the D is unclear. This CDR3 is 14 amino acids long. The V end lost 0 bases, the J end lost 2 bases, and 8 bases lay between the germline ends. Germline values: CDR1 SGDLS, CDR2 YYNGEE. CDR3 DNA: TGTGCCAGCAGCGTAGTGGAGAGCAACACTGAAGCTTTCTTT. It codes for CASSVVESNTEAFF.

The V gene is TRBV30, the J gene TRBJ1-2, with D possibly matching TRBD1 (6 bases). Trimming cost V 4 bases and J 2 bases, with 29 bases left between them. There are 19 residues in the CDR3. Looked up from germline, CDR1 is GTSNPN and CDR2 is SVGIG (reference sequence). CDR3 bases: TGTGCCTGGACCCCAAGCCCCCTCGAGACAGTAGGGGGAAACTATGGCTACACCTTC. Amino acid sequence: CAWTPSPLETVGGNYGYTF.

This chain connects TRBV30 to TRBJ1-2; a possible D gene is TRBD1 (6 bases). The CDR3 consists of 16 residues. Germline V gene lookup returns CDR1 GTSNPN and CDR2 SVGIG (reference sequence). V lost 0 bases and J lost 1, with 15 bases in between. The CDR3 sequence: CAWSVQAGAINYGYTF. The CDR3 region has the DNA TGTGCCTGGAGTGTACAGGCAGGGGCGATTAACTATGGCTACACCTTC.

V usage is TRBV4-1 and J usage is TRBJ1-4; a weak D match, TRBD1 (5 bases). Trimming pared 2 bases from V and 0 bases from J, leaving 13 bases between. The germline V gene has CDR1 MGHRA and CDR2 YSYEKL. The CDR3 contains 17 residues. The CDR3 DNA is TGCGCCAGCAGCCAACCGGGGGGGGGTGCAACTAATGAAAAACTGTTTTTT. As protein: CASSQPGGGATNEKLFF.

The chain joins TRBV7-3 to TRBJ2-1; D is perhaps TRBD2 (6 bases). V lost 3 bases, J lost 5 bases, and 11 bases lay in between. The CDR3 spans 14 residues. CDR1 and CDR2 (germline): SGHTA, FQGTGA. The CDR3 coding sequence is TGTGCCAGCAGCTTCGGGGGACTGAACAATGAGCAGTTCTTC. Translation: CASSFGGLNNEQFF.

The V gene is TRBV30, the J gene TRBJ2-5; 7 nucleotides line up with TRBD1. V shed 1 base, J shed 1 base, and the junction held 6 bases outside the gene matches. The CDR3 is 15 residues long. Germline V gives CDR1 GTSNPN, CDR2 SVGIG (reference sequence). CDR3: CAWSETGPTQETQYF. The DNA for the CDR3 is TGTGCCTGGAGTGAGACAGGGCCCACCCAAGAGACCCAGTACTTC.